The source of this T cell receptor beta chain is a study of blood T cells in healthy people across ages. Each donor supplied approximately 10 milliliters of peripheral blood. A second PCR of 7 to 11 cycles used a sample-barcoded 5' primer and a J-beta primer mix. Each CDR3 protein is one row after TCRdb ran MiXCR on the 5' RACE reads. The sample lists some 940,000 distinct CDR3 sequences, approximately 32% occurring once. With regard to this clonotype: The antigen is not known. The germline gene is not matched at one end of the junction; a read error may be the cause.

Study-wide findings and caveats: Compared with aged donors, long-lived donors showed fewer expanded clones, suggesting selection. With age, beta diversity per million T cells declined roughly linearly, significantly by around 43.

In germline, CDR1 is KGHSH, CDR2 LQKENI. The CDR3 spans 15 residues. The sample was also linked to a second study, of T cells of mothers and their children.

Sequences were obtained from blood. This receptor was taken from a middle-aged woman in good health. The rearrangement joins TRBV18 to TRBJ2-1; no definite D call. The chain's CDR3 is CARSPVMLAYNEQFF. DNA for the CDR3: TGTGCCCGCTCACCAGTAATGTTGGCTTACAATGAGCAGTTCTTC.